The 20 T cell receptor beta chains listed next were all sequenced from one sample in a study of blood T cell repertoires in COVID-19. Using immunoSEQ multiplex PCR, the repertoire was profiled, and TCRdb retains in-frame clones only, with some absent. The sample has some 400,000 clones, about 87% seen once. Sequenced input: PBMCs or T cells enriched from blood (not recorded which). These receptors were collected from a man aged 30-40 years who had recovered from COVID-19.

The rearrangement joins TRBV5-6 to TRBJ2-2, with D hard to call. CDR3 size: 14 residues. Trimming took off 4 bases at V and 6 bases at J, with 13 bases between the two ends. CDR1 is SGHDT, CDR2 YYEEEE, per germline. The DNA of the CDR3 is TGTGCCAGCAGCCCTACAGTGGATGCCGGGGAGCTGTTTTTT. Translating it yields CASSPTVDAGELFF.

The chain uses TRBV29-1 and TRBJ1-4, with 9 bases lining up with TRBD1. CDR1 is SQVTM, CDR2 ANQGSEA, per germline. The length of the CDR3 is 13 residues. V lost 6 bases to trimming and J lost 6 bases; unmatched junction nucleotides: 5. CDR3 loop: CSVGTGRYEKLFF. The CDR3 region has the DNA TGCAGCGTGGGGACAGGGAGGTATGAAAAACTGTTTTTT.

This clone was observed once. The gene calls are TRBV9 and TRBJ2-1, with 9 bases aligning to TRBD1. V lost 4 bases and J lost 7; bases outside the gene matches: 12. The CDR3 runs 16 residues. Germline values: CDR1 SGDLS, CDR2 YYNGEE. CDR3 nucleotide sequence: TGTGCCAGCAGCAAGAGCCGGGACAGGGCAAGGAATGAGCAGTTCTTC. Amino acid sequence: CASSKSRDRARNEQFF.

The rearrangement joins TRBV3-1 (or the pseudogene TRBV3-2) to TRBJ2-3; the D gene is possibly TRBD1 (6 bases). The CDR3 consists of 16 residues. Between the trimmed V and J ends, which lost 0 bases and 4 bases, there was a span of 14 bases. From germline, CDR1 is LGHDT and CDR2 YNNKEL (reference sequence). The CDR3 loop is CASSQDFWDIPDTQYF. The CDR3 DNA is TGTGCCAGCAGCCAAGATTTTTGGGACATACCAGATACGCAGTATTTT.

CDR3 sequence (DNA): TGTGCCAGCAGCCTTAACAGGTTGGAATATGGCTACACCTTC. Its translation is CASSLNRLEYGYTF. The chain is built from TRBV3-1 (or the pseudogene TRBV3-2) and TRBJ1-2; TRBD1 is a possible D gene (5 bases). The CDR3 length is 14 residues. Deletions cut 4 bases from V and 5 bases from J, with 14 bases between. Germline CDR1 LGHDT, CDR2 YNNKEL (reference sequence).

The genes are TRBV6-2 or TRBV6-3 and TRBJ2-3, with 12 bases matching TRBD2. V gave up 5 bases and J gave up 2 bases; unmatched junction bases: 5. This CDR3 comprises 16 residues. Looked up from germline, CDR1 is MNHEY and CDR2 is SVGEGT. CDR3 coding DNA: TGTGCCAGCAGTAATCTAGCGGGGGGGTTCACAGATACGCAGTATTTT. Translation gives CASSNLAGGFTDTQYF.

This clone was detected only once. The V call is TRBV6-2 or TRBV6-3, the J call TRBJ1-2; D gene uncertain. Germline CDR1 MNHEY, CDR2 SVGEGT. The CDR3 extends over 14 amino acids. V was shortened by 6 bases and J by 8 bases, with 19 bases between the two germline ends. This chain's CDR3 is CASSPRVGAEGYTF. The CDR3 nucleotides are TGTGCCAGCAGCCCACGGGTGGGTGCGGAAGGCTACACCTTC.

The chain joins TRBV4-1 to TRBJ1-4; TRBD1 matches at 9 bases. The CDR3 length is 15 residues. The V gene end was trimmed by 1 base and the J gene end by 3 bases; junction bases not matched to a gene: 0. Germline-derived CDR1 and CDR2 are MGHRA and YSYEKL. CDR3 in amino acids: CASSQGQGANEKLFF. The CDR3 DNA is TGCGCCAGCAGCCAAGGACAGGGGGCTAATGAAAAACTGTTTTTT.

CDR3 protein: CASSLLGPNTEAFF. DNA for the CDR3: TGTGCCAGCAGCTTATTGGGGCCGAACACTGAAGCTTTCTTT. The chain recombines TRBV7-2 with TRBJ1-1; D is possibly TRBD1 (5 bases). Trimming took off 2 bases at V and 1 base at J, with 8 bases between the two ends. The V gene's germline CDR1 is SGHTA and CDR2 FQGNSA. The CDR3 runs 14 residues. Looking up the rest from reference TRBV7-2 and TRBJ1-1 gives the full variable domain: GAGVSQSPSNKVTEKGKDVELRCDPISGHTALYWYRQSLGQGLEFLIYFQGNSAPDKSGLPSDRFSAERTGGSVSTLTIQRTQQEDSAVYLCASSLLGPNTEAFFGQGTRLTVV.

The V and J genes are TRBV5-1 and TRBJ2-1; tentative D call: TRBD2 (6 bases). Germline lookup yields CDR1 SGHRS and CDR2 YFSETQ. The V gene lost 4 bases and the J gene lost 0 bases, with 14 bases spanning the gap. CDR3 size: 16 residues. The CDR3 spells CASSERLGGSYNEQFF. CDR3 coding DNA: TGCGCCAGCAGCGAGAGACTAGGCGGCTCCTACAATGAGCAGTTCTTC.

This chain uses TRBV7-9 with TRBJ2-5; TRBD2 aligns across 12 bases. CDR3 size: 16 residues. Germline CDR1 SEHNR, CDR2 FQNEAQ (reference sequence). The junction had 6 bases not matched to a gene; V was cut back by 2 bases and J by 5 bases. Here the CDR3 DNA reads TGTGCCAGCAGCTTACTAGCGGGGGGGCCCGGGGAGACCCAGTACTTC. It specifies CASSLLAGGPGETQYF.

The chain uses TRBV19 and TRBJ1-5; a possible D gene is TRBD1 (5 bases). Germline V CDR1 and CDR2: LNHDA, SQIVND (reference sequence). The CDR3 is 13 amino acids. V lost 6 bases and J 6 bases, leaving 12 bases between the germline ends. CDR3 bases: TGTGCCAGTAGCAACCTCGGGGGTCAGCCCCAGCATTTT. As protein: CASSNLGGQPQHF.

The chain joins TRBV5-1 to TRBJ1-1, with 7 nucleotides matching TRBD1. CDR3 size: 14 residues. Trimming removed 0 bases from V and 6 bases from J; junction bases left unmatched: 5. Germline V lookup: CDR1 SGHRS, CDR2 YFSETQ. CDR3 nucleotide sequence: TGCGCCAGCAGCTTGGGACAGGGATATTCTGAAGCTTTCTTT. Translation: CASSLGQGYSEAFF. The variable domain in full, with the rest retrieved from reference TRBV5-1 and TRBJ1-1, is KAGVTQTPRYLIKTRGQQVTLSCSPISGHRSVSWYQQTPGQGLQFLFEYFSETQRNKGNFPGRFSGRQFSNSRSEMNVSTLELGDSALYLCASSLGQGYSEAFFGQGTRLTVV.

In this sample, this clone turned up a few times. The chain is built from TRBV9 and TRBJ2-1, with 11 bases fitting TRBD2. Trimming cost V 2 bases and J 6 bases; bases outside gene matches: 4. Germline CDR1 reads SGDLS; CDR2 reads YYNGEE. The CDR3 has 15 residues. CDR3 in DNA: TGTGCCAGCAGCGTGGCTAGCGGGGGGACCAATGAGCAGTTCTTC. This codes for CASSVASGGTNEQFF.

The chain combines TRBV12-3 or TRBV12-4 with TRBJ2-2; the match to TRBD1 covers 8 bases. With 11 bases clipped from V and 7 bases from J, the junction kept 9 bases outside the gene matches. The CDR3 consists of 13 residues. The DNA for the CDR3 is TGTGCCGCAACTCAGGGGGCCGTCGGGGAGCTGTTTTTT. This sequence encodes CAATQGAVGELFF.

The CDR3 coding sequence is TGTGCCAGCAGCCGAGGGCGTTGGAGCGGGACCGGGGAGCTGTTTTTT. Translating it yields CASSRGRWSGTGELFF. The chain employs TRBV3-1 (or the pseudogene TRBV3-2) and TRBJ2-2; perhaps TRBD2 as D (6 bases). The V end was cut by 4 bases, the J end by 5 bases, with 17 bases between. The CDR3 runs to 16 residues. The germline V gene has CDR1 LGHDT and CDR2 YNNKEL (reference sequence).

This clone came up once. Here the CDR3 reads CASSSRTGEKETQYF. The CDR3 nucleotides read TGTGCCAGCAGTTCCAGGACGGGGGAGAAAGAGACCCAGTACTTC. The V and J genes are TRBV7-2 and TRBJ2-5; D might be TRBD2 (6 bases). Trimming removed 6 bases from V and 3 bases from J, with 17 bases in between. CDR1 and CDR2 from the germline V gene are SGHTA and FQGNSA. The CDR3 has 15 amino acids.

The chain employs TRBV6-5 and TRBJ1-2; D is perhaps TRBD1 (6 bases). The V end lost 5 bases, the J end lost 3 bases, and 16 bases lay between the germline ends. The CDR3 extends over 15 amino acids. Germline values: CDR1 MNHEY, CDR2 SVGAGI. The CDR3 DNA reads TGTGCCAGCAGTCACATCCGCAGGACAGACTATGGCTACACCTTC. This gives the protein CASSHIRRTDYGYTF.

The CDR3 spells CASSSLGSGGTQYF. The CDR3 nucleotides are TGTGCCAGCAGCTCGCTTGGGAGCGGGGGTACGCAGTATTTT. The V call is TRBV9, the J call TRBJ2-3; 8 bases fit TRBD2. V gave up 4 bases and J gave up 8 bases; unmatched junction bases: 9. The CDR3 has 14 amino acids. Germline CDR1 and CDR2: SGDLS and YYNGEE.

With regard to this clone: This specimen includes other DNA sequences encoding the same CDR3. The rearrangement joins TRBV5-1 to TRBJ2-3; TRBD1 matches at 7 bases. The germline gives CDR1 SGHRS, CDR2 YFSETQ. The CDR3 length is 14 residues. J lost 1 base, V lost 4 bases, and 3 bases had no gene match. CDR3 sequence reads: CASSPGTGTDTQYF. The CDR3, as DNA: TGCGCCAGCAGCCCAGGGACAGGCACAGATACGCAGTATTTT.